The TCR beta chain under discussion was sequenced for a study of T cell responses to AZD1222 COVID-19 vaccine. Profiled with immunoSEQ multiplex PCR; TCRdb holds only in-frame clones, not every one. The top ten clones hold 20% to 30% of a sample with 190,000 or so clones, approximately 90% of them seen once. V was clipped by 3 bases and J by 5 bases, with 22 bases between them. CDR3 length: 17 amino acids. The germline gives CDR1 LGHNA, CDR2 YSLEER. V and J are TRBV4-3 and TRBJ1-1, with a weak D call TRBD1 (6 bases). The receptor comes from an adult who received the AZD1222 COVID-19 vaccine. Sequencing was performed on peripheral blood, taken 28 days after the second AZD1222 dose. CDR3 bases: TGCGCCAGCAGCCACTCCGGAGGGGGGGTGGGGAATACTGAAGCTTTCTTT. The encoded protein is CASSHSGGGVGNTEAFF.